A single sample is the source of the 26 T cell receptor beta chains below, sequenced in a study of blood T cell repertoires in COVID-19. Clones were sequenced by immunoSEQ multiplex PCR, and TCRdb holds only the in-frame ones, with some missing. The sample has under 200,000 clones, 79% seen once; the top ten hold around 19%. Sequenced: PBMCs or T cells enriched from blood (not recorded which). These TCRs come from a woman aged 70 to 79 in a cohort exposed to, infected with or recovered from COVID-19 (not recorded which).

The V and J genes are TRBV3-1 (or the pseudogene TRBV3-2) and TRBJ1-6; no clear D. CDR3 size: 14 residues. The V end was cut by 3 bases, the J end by 8 bases, with 11 bases between. Germline assignment: CDR1 LGHDT and CDR2 YNNKEL (reference sequence). CDR3 sequence: CASSHYLGDSPLHF. The CDR3 DNA sequence: TGTGCCAGCAGCCACTACCTCGGAGATTCACCCCTCCACTTT.

This sequence joins TRBV12-2 and TRBJ2-1; the tabulated D call, TRBD2, remains unverified against the DNA. TRBV12-2 is recorded as a pseudogene. The CDR3 spans 14 residues. CDR3 sequence reads: CASRSGLAGDEQFF. The CDR3, as DNA: TGTGCAAGTCGCTCGGGACTAGCGGGAGACGAGCAGTTCTTC.

The chain links TRBV9 to TRBJ2-5; D uncertain. Germline lookup yields CDR1 SGDLS and CDR2 YYNGEE. The CDR3 totals 13 residues. Deletions cut 4 bases from V and 1 base from J, with 8 bases between. The CDR3 nucleotides read TGTGCCAGCAGCCCTCGTCCCCAAGAGACCCAGTACTTC. As protein: CASSPRPQETQYF.

The V gene is TRBV19, the J gene TRBJ1-5; TRBD1 matches at 7 bases. The J segment lost 7 bases and the V segment lost 6 bases, leaving 12 bases of the junction unmatched. Germline CDR1 LNHDA, CDR2 SQIVND (reference sequence). This CDR3 region has 15 residues. The CDR3 loop is CASRDGQVRYQPQHF. CDR3 DNA: TGTGCCAGTAGAGACGGACAGGTCCGATACCAGCCCCAGCATTTT. The whole variable domain, filled in from reference TRBV19 and TRBJ1-5, reads DGGITQSPKYLFRKEGQNVTLSCEQNLNHDAMYWYRQDPGQGLRLIYYSQIVNDFQKGDIAEGYSVSREKKESFPLTVTSAQKNPTAFYLCASRDGQVRYQPQHFGDGTRLSIL.

This chain uses TRBV3-1 (or the pseudogene TRBV3-2) with TRBJ2-5; D is possibly TRBD2 (5 bases). Germline V CDR1 and CDR2: LGHDT, YNNKEL (reference sequence). The CDR3 has 14 residues. Trimming pared 2 bases from V and 3 bases from J, leaving 10 bases between. In DNA, the CDR3 is TGTGCCAGCAGCCAACTGAGCGGAAAAGAGACCCAGTACTTC. Translated, it gives CASSQLSGKETQYF.

On this clone: The sample has other DNA sequences that encode this CDR3 too. The chain recombines TRBV6-5 with TRBJ2-5; the match to TRBD1 covers 7 bases. V was clipped by 6 bases and J by 5 bases; unmatched bases: 9. The CDR3 has 14 residues. Germline V gives CDR1 MNHEY, CDR2 SVGAGI. The CDR3 loop is CASSRTGLRETQYF. The CDR3 nucleotides read TGTGCCAGCAGCAGGACAGGCCTTCGGGAGACCCAGTACTTC.

The rearrangement joins TRBV7-9 to TRBJ2-1; D not certain. Germline V gene sequence: CDR1 SEHNR, CDR2 FQNEAQ (reference sequence). The CDR3 contains 11 residues. V lost 5 bases to trimming and J lost 7 bases, with 6 bases between them. In DNA form, the CDR3 reads TGTGCCAGCAGCCCAGTGAATGAGCAGTTCTTC. It yields the protein CASSPVNEQFF. The full variable domain, in which reference TRBV7-9 and TRBJ2-1 provide the parts outside the CDR3, is DTGVSQNPRHKITKRGQNVTFRCDPISEHNRLYWYRQTLGQGPEFLTYFQNEAQLEKSRLLSDRFSAERPKGSFSTLEIQRTEQGDSAMYLCASSPVNEQFFGPGTRLTVL.

The chain is built from TRBV28 and TRBJ1-3, with TRBD1 identical over 8 bases. Unmatched junction bases numbered 15, after V lost 6 bases and J lost 2 bases. The germline CDR1 and CDR2 sequences are MDHEN and SYDVKM. The CDR3 length is 18 residues. The CDR3 reads CASRPDRDRFITGNTIYF. CDR3 nucleotides: TGTGCCAGCAGACCCGACCGGGACAGGTTCATCACTGGAAACACCATATATTTT. The full variable domain, completed using reference TRBV28 and TRBJ1-3, is DVKVTQSSRYLVKRTGEKVFLECVQDMDHENMFWYRQDPGLGLRLIYFSYDVKMKEKGDIPEGYSVSREKKERFSLILESASTNQTSMYLCASRPDRDRFITGNTIYFGEGSWLTVV.

The chain recombines TRBV7-9 with TRBJ1-2; 7 bases agree with TRBD1. V was clipped by 7 bases and J by 4 bases; unmatched bases: 12. The CDR3 extends over 15 amino acids. The germline CDR1 and CDR2 sequences are SEHNR and FQNEAQ (reference sequence). CDR3 in amino acids: CASTKLGQPGYGYTF. The CDR3, as DNA: TGTGCCAGCACCAAGCTGGGACAGCCGGGCTATGGCTACACCTTC.

This chain joins TRBV4-1 and TRBJ1-1; the D is unclear. V dropped 2 bases and J dropped 0 bases, with 13 bases sitting between them. The CDR3 is made up of 16 amino acids. Germline values: CDR1 MGHRA, CDR2 YSYEKL. The DNA of the CDR3 is TGCGCCAGCAGCCAAAGGGTTGGGCGGGTGAACACTGAAGCTTTCTTT. Amino acid sequence: CASSQRVGRVNTEAFF.

V usage is TRBV7-2 and J usage is TRBJ2-1; D is perhaps TRBD1 (6 bases). V lost 3 bases and J 2 bases, leaving 11 bases between the germline ends. Germline values: CDR1 SGHTA, CDR2 FQGNSA. The CDR3 runs 15 residues. CDR3 bases: TGTGCCAGCAGCTTCAGCAGGGGCACCTACAATGAGCAGTTCTTC. As protein: CASSFSRGTYNEQFF.

This chain connects TRBV14 to TRBJ1-5; D is perhaps TRBD1 (6 bases). The CDR3 is 13 residues long. From germline, CDR1 is SGHDN and CDR2 FVKESK. The V gene lost 3 bases and the J gene lost 7 bases, with 10 bases spanning the gap. The CDR3 protein is CASSQGAGQPQHF. CDR3 bases: TGTGCCAGCAGCCAGGGGGCAGGGCAGCCCCAGCATTTT.

The gene calls are TRBV7-8 and TRBJ1-2, with D perhaps matching TRBD1 (6 bases). Germline CDR1 reads SGHVS; CDR2 reads FQNEAQ. The CDR3 runs to 15 residues. Trimming shortened V by 5 bases and J by 5 bases, and 18 bases separated the two germline ends. CDR3 coding DNA: TGTGCCAGCAGCCTTAACAGGGCAGGCGGGTATGGCTACACCTTC. It yields the protein CASSLNRAGGYGYTF.

The rearrangement links TRBV6-5 to TRBJ1-1; D gene ambiguous. CDR3 length: 14 amino acids. CDR1 MNHEY and CDR2 SVGAGI come from the germline V gene. Trimming took 6 bases from V and 8 from J, leaving 19 bases between them. The CDR3 DNA reads TGTGCCAGCAGCAACAGCGGCCATCCGGTGGAAGCTTTCTTT. The encoded protein is CASSNSGHPVEAFF.

The chain combines TRBV10-3 with TRBJ1-1, with D maybe TRBD1 (5 bases). This CDR3 has 13 amino acids. CDR1 ENHRY and CDR2 SYGVKD come from the germline V gene. The V gene lost 10 bases and the J gene lost 4 bases, with 16 bases spanning the gap. The CDR3 reads CATSNHGATEAFF. CDR3 DNA sequence: TGTGCCACGTCCAACCATGGGGCCACTGAAGCTTTCTTT.

The chain recombines TRBV28 with TRBJ1-2; maybe TRBD1 (6 bases). The germline CDR1 and CDR2 sequences are MDHEN and SYDVKM. CDR3 length: 16 amino acids. The ends were cut back, 0 bases at V and 7 bases at J, with 18 bases in the middle. CDR3 in DNA: TGTGCCAGCAGTTTATGGTCAGGGGAGCTCGGGGCTGGCTACACCTTC. This codes for CASSLWSGELGAGYTF.

This chain joins TRBV6-1 and TRBJ2-3; no reliable D call. Per germline, CDR1 MNHNS and CDR2 SASEGT. CDR3 size: 13 residues. V was shortened by 3 bases and J by 4 bases, with 8 bases between the two germline ends. The CDR3 DNA is TGTGCCAGCAGTGACCCCCGGGCAGATACGCAGTATTTT. Encoded protein: CASSDPRADTQYF.

The chain employs TRBV5-1 and TRBJ2-1; D possibly corresponds to TRBD2 (5 bases). CDR1 and CDR2 (germline): SGHRS, YFSETQ. Trimming removed 0 bases at V and 10 bases at J, with 8 bases between. The CDR3 is 12 residues long. CDR3 nucleotides: TGCGCCAGCAGCTTGGGAGGGTACGAGCAGTTCTTC. Its protein product is CASSLGGYEQFF.

The chain links TRBV11-1 to TRBJ2-7; 9 bases are shared with TRBD1. Looked up from germline, CDR1 is SGHAT and CDR2 is FQDESV (reference sequence). J lost 2 bases, V lost 5 bases, and 4 bases had no gene match. This CDR3 region has 14 residues. The CDR3 DNA reads as TGTGCCAGCAGCCCGGGACAGGGAGCCTACGAGCAGTACTTC. Residues: CASSPGQGAYEQYF.

This clone came up once. The chain links TRBV7-3 to TRBJ2-5; 8 positions agree with TRBD1. Germline CDR1 reads SGHTA; CDR2 reads FQGTGA. V lost 5 bases and J lost 2; bases outside the gene matches: 10. This CDR3 has 16 amino acids. This CDR3 is CASSRTGQGPQETQYF. The CDR3 nucleotides read TGTGCCAGCAGCCGCACCGGACAGGGACCTCAAGAGACCCAGTACTTC.

The chain carries TRBV5-1 and TRBJ2-7; 9 bases line up with TRBD2. This CDR3 comprises 18 residues. J gave up 2 bases and V 0 bases, and 12 bases lay outside the gene matches. Germline V gene lookup returns CDR1 SGHRS and CDR2 YFSETQ. CDR3 in DNA: TGCGCCAGCAGCTTGGAGGGTAGCGGGAGTAGGCTCACCTACGAGCAGTACTTC. It yields the protein CASSLEGSGSRLTYEQYF. The whole variable domain, remainder taken from reference TRBV5-1 and TRBJ2-7, is KAGVTQTPRYLIKTRGQQVTLSCSPISGHRSVSWYQQTPGQGLQFLFEYFSETQRNKGNFPGRFSGRQFSNSRSEMNVSTLELGDSALYLCASSLEGSGSRLTYEQYFGPGTRLTVT.

The chain employs TRBV5-4 and TRBJ2-1; 8 positions agree with TRBD1. Germline V gives CDR1 SGHNT, CDR2 YYREEE (reference sequence). The trim removed 4 bases at V and 1 base at J, leaving 7 bases unmatched. This CDR3 is 16 amino acids long. The CDR3 coding sequence is TGTGCCAGCAGCCGACCTGGACAGGGTTCCTACAATGAGCAGTTCTTC. Translated, it gives CASSRPGQGSYNEQFF.

This sequence joins TRBV7-2 and TRBJ1-5; D is ambiguous. V lost 2 bases, J lost 7 bases, and 9 bases lay in between. The CDR3 runs 13 residues. The germline CDR1 and CDR2 sequences are SGHTA and FQGNSA. This CDR3 is CASSLIPFQPQHF. The CDR3, as DNA: TGTGCCAGCAGCTTAATCCCCTTCCAGCCCCAGCATTTT.

V is TRBV28 and J is TRBJ1-2; tentatively, D is TRBD1 (5 bases). Deletions cut 7 bases from V and 2 bases from J, with 14 bases between. In germline, CDR1 is MDHEN, CDR2 SYDVKM. The CDR3 length is 14 residues. DNA for the CDR3: TGTGCCAGCAATCCCAGGGATCGGAACTATGGCTACACCTTC. It is translated as CASNPRDRNYGYTF.

The rearrangement uses TRBV7-8 and TRBJ2-1; 9 bases agree with TRBD2. The V and J ends lost 7 bases and 0 bases, in that order; junction bases with no gene match: 13. This CDR3 is built from 18 residues. Germline assignment: CDR1 SGHVS and CDR2 FQNEAQ. CDR3 region: CASTLSASGARSYNEQFF. The DNA of the CDR3 is TGTGCCAGCACCCTCTCTGCTAGCGGGGCCCGCTCCTACAATGAGCAGTTCTTC.

Only a few counts were recorded for this clone. The chain carries TRBV10-3 and TRBJ2-2; 7 bases match TRBD1. Germline V lookup: CDR1 ENHRY, CDR2 SYGVKD. J lost 0 bases, V lost 2 bases, and 3 bases had no gene match. The CDR3 consists of 16 residues. CDR3 sequence (DNA): TGTGCCATCAGTGAGCTGGGACAGACGAACACCGGGGAGCTGTTTTTT. This gives the protein CAISELGQTNTGELFF.